This TCR beta chain was recorded in a study of shared clonotypes between healthy human individuals. Germline lookup yields CDR1 SGDLS and CDR2 YYNGEE. The CDR3 is 13 amino acids. Trimming cost V 7 bases and J 6 bases; bases outside gene matches: 6. TCRdb's table, derived via immunoSEQ multiplex PCR, lists solely in-frame clones and lacks some. This table has 1.4 million or so clones, around 98.5% appearing once. Specimen: naive CD4+ T cells sorted from blood. Noted subset: CD45RA+ positively selected. This receptor was taken from a man in his thirties or forties in good health. J is TRBJ2-3 and V is TRBV9; 9 bases are shared with TRBD1. CDR3 DNA: TGTGCCAGCCCCGGACAGGGGTACGATACGCAGTATTTT. Amino acid sequence: CASPGQGYDTQYF.